This T cell receptor beta chain appears in the sequencing data of a study of CD8 T cells in ankylosing spondylitis. Study outcomes and limitations: Significant enrichment of disease-linked clones was reportedly seen in matched ankylosing spondylitis synovial fluid. Within peripheral blood, clones linked to disease were CD8+ and relatively rare.

Making use of molecular barcodes, quantitative 5'-RACE generated TCR beta libraries. TCRdb re-called the 5' RACE reads through MiXCR, storing one row per CDR3 protein. The sample records some 240,000 distinct CDR3 sequences, 15% to 20% being singletons. In its sample, this clonotype was seen a few times. The antigen is not known. This CDR3 is 15 amino acids long. Unmatched junction bases numbered 11, after V lost 6 bases and J lost 4 bases. Per the germline V gene, CDR1 is MNHNS and CDR2 is SASEGT. The sequencing sample was made of blood, either unsorted or a sorted T cell fraction (not recorded which). The rearrangement uses TRBV6-1 and TRBJ2-7; 8 nucleotides line up with TRBD1. The sequence was obtained from a male donor with ankylosing spondylitis or in good health (not recorded which). CDR3 loop: CASRLGQGVRYEQYF. CDR3 DNA: TGTGCCAGCAGACTAGGACAGGGCGTTCGGTACGAGCAGTACTTC.